This is a list of T cell receptor beta chains from one sample in a study of blood T cell repertoires in COVID-19. The data were produced by immunoSEQ multiplex PCR, yet TCRdb's version contains in-frame clones alone and is incomplete. The top ten clones hold less than 3% of a sample with about 300,000 clones, nearly 90% of them seen once. Source material: PBMCs or T cells enriched from blood (not recorded which). Receptors originate from a woman aged 45-59 years who had been exposed to COVID-19. Both conserved end residues are part of each CDR3. Each record gives: clone size, J gene, D gene, V gene, CDR3 protein, CDR3 DNA. A D gene is named only where the DNA matches it firmly. Expanded clones are given a class, and other clones once, few, many or no size at all.

size: -
J: TRBJ1-1
D: -
V: TRBV19
CDR3: CASSTIGDTEAFF
DNA: TGTGCCAGTAGTACAATAGGGGACACTGAAGCTTTCTTT

size: -
J: TRBJ2-5
D: -
V: TRBV28
CDR3: CASSFRRMYQETQYF
DNA: TGTGCCAGCAGTTTTCGCAGAATGTACCAAGAGACCCAGTACTTC

size: -
J: TRBJ2-1
D: -
V: TRBV28
CDR3: CASRAGTLSYNEQFF
DNA: TGTGCCAGCAGGGCCGGGACACTATCGTACAATGAGCAGTTCTTC

size: -
J: TRBJ1-1
D: -
V: TRBV29-1
CDR3: CSVCGLQNTEAFF
DNA: TGCAGCGTTTGCGGACTGCAGAACACTGAAGCTTTCTTT

size: -
J: TRBJ2-7
D: TRBD1
V: TRBV6-5
CDR3: CASSYSGTGPYEQYF
DNA: TGTGCCAGCAGTTACTCCGGGACAGGGCCCTACGAGCAGTACTTC

size: -
J: TRBJ2-3
D: TRBD1
V: TRBV27
CDR3: CASSFRTGQQYF
DNA: TGTGCCAGCAGTTTTCGGACAGGACAGCAGTATTTT

size: -
J: TRBJ2-7
D: TRBD1
V: TRBV7-9
CDR3: CASSRTDRGLGYEQYF
DNA: TGTGCCAGCAGCCGAACGGACAGGGGGCTGGGCTACGAGCAGTACTTC

size: -
J: TRBJ1-2
D: TRBD1
V: TRBV6-4
CDR3: CASSDQGTGNYGYTF
DNA: TGTGCCAGCAGTGACCAAGGGACAGGGAACTATGGCTACACCTTC

size: once
J: TRBJ2-2
D: TRBD1
V: TRBV5-1
CDR3: CASSFGASGTGAGELFF
DNA: TGCGCCAGCAGTTTTGGGGCATCCGGGACAGGGGCCGGGGAGCTGTTTTTT

size: -
J: TRBJ2-5
D: -
V: TRBV13
CDR3: CASTTRLVEGRRGETQYF
DNA: TGTGCCAGCACCACCCGACTAGTGGAAGGAAGGAGGGGAGAGACCCAGTACTTC

size: few
J: TRBJ1-6
D: -
V: TRBV4-1
CDR3: CASSRGGSYNSPLHF
DNA: TGCGCCAGCAGCCGGGGGGGCTCCTATAATTCACCCCTCCACTTT

size: -
J: TRBJ1-2
D: TRBD1
V: TRBV11-3
CDR3: CASSTRDRPNYGYTF
DNA: TGTGCCAGCAGCACTAGGGACAGACCCAACTATGGCTACACCTTC

size: -
J: TRBJ2-7
D: -
V: TRBV7-8
CDR3: CASNAGESSYEQYF
DNA: TGTGCCAGCAACGCAGGGGAGAGCTCCTACGAGCAGTACTTC

size: -
J: TRBJ2-2
D: -
V: TRBV30
CDR3: CAWSVRLRKNTGELFF
DNA: TGTGCCTGGAGTGTAAGGCTGCGGAAGAACACCGGGGAGCTGTTTTTT

size: few
J: TRBJ2-7
D: TRBD1
V: TRBV3-1/TRBV3-2
CDR3: CASSQVGQDYEQYF
DNA: TGTGCCAGCAGCCAAGTGGGACAGGATTACGAGCAGTACTTC

size: -
J: TRBJ2-2
D: TRBD1
V: TRBV18
CDR3: CASSQGTGNTGELFF
DNA: TGTGCCAGCTCACAAGGGACAGGGAACACCGGGGAGCTGTTTTTT

size: -
J: TRBJ2-5
D: -
V: TRBV11-2
CDR3: CASSLGVSGNQYF
DNA: TGTGCCAGCAGCTTAGGGGTTTCGGGTAACCAGTACTTC

size: -
J: TRBJ1-6
D: TRBD1
V: TRBV2
CDR3: CASSVQGARDNSPLHF
DNA: TGTGCCAGCAGTGTACAGGGGGCGCGAGATAATTCACCCCTCCACTTT

size: -
J: TRBJ1-5
D: -
V: TRBV23-1
CDR3: CASSQGGTEHSNQPQHF
DNA: TGCGCCAGCAGTCAAGGGGGGACGGAGCATAGCAATCAGCCCCAGCATTTT

size: -
J: TRBJ2-7
D: TRBD1
V: TRBV3-1/TRBV3-2
CDR3: CASSQMRQGATGKYF
DNA: TGTGCCAGCAGCCAGATGAGACAGGGGGCAACCGGGAAGTACTTC

size: -
J: TRBJ2-5
D: TRBD2
V: TRBV5-1
CDR3: CASSRLAGSPETQYF
DNA: TGCGCCAGCAGCCGGCTAGCGGGGTCCCCAGAGACCCAGTACTTC

size: -
J: TRBJ2-2
D: -
V: TRBV19
CDR3: CASSIGQRDTGELFF
DNA: TGTGCCAGTAGTATAGGCCAGCGAGACACCGGGGAGCTGTTTTTT

size: -
J: TRBJ1-1
D: -
V: TRBV6-2/TRBV6-3
CDR3: CASSSTDRNTEAFF
DNA: TGTGCCAGCAGTTCCACCGACAGGAACACTGAAGCTTTCTTT

size: -
J: TRBJ1-5
D: -
V: TRBV6-2/TRBV6-3
CDR3: CASNPSGNQPQHF
DNA: TGTGCCAGCAACCCATCCGGCAATCAGCCCCAGCATTTT

size: -
J: TRBJ1-2
D: TRBD1
V: TRBV9
CDR3: CASSPTGQGGGYTF
DNA: TGTGCCAGCAGCCCCACGGGACAGGGGGGTGGCTACACCTTC

size: -
J: TRBJ1-6
D: TRBD1
V: TRBV11-2
CDR3: CASSQTRTGAVYNSPLHF
DNA: TGTGCCAGCAGCCAAACTAGAACAGGGGCCGTCTATAATTCACCCCTCCACTTT

size: once
J: TRBJ1-5
D: TRBD1
V: TRBV7-2
CDR3: CASSPGGTGGGQPQHF
DNA: TGTGCCAGCAGCCCAGGGGGGACAGGGGGTGGTCAGCCCCAGCATTTT

size: -
J: TRBJ1-1
D: -
V: TRBV19
CDR3: CASSTPRRNTEAFF
DNA: TGTGCCAGTAGTACACCTAGGAGGAACACTGAAGCTTTCTTT

size: -
J: TRBJ2-5
D: TRBD2
V: TRBV9
CDR3: CASSVVGVGGETQYF
DNA: TGTGCCAGCAGCGTAGTAGGGGTGGGAGGGGAGACCCAGTACTTC

size: -
J: TRBJ2-5
D: TRBD2
V: TRBV4-2
CDR3: CASSQGSSGETQYF
DNA: TGTGCCAGCAGCCAAGGGTCTAGCGGAGAGACCCAGTACTTC